This T cell receptor (gamma chain) was identified during a study of gamma delta lymphoproliferative disorders and STAT genes. As for the study in general: Gamma-chain libraries were built from at least 50 ng of genomic DNA with the LymphoTrack Dx TCRG Assay. Delta-chain libraries followed the EuroClonality-NGS standard operating procedure. General observations from the study: Nearly all major patient gamma and delta clonotypes were public; only two gamma clonotypes were disease-private.

TCRdb re-processed the multiplex PCR reads using CATT. The table lists around 5,000 gamma-chain clones, roughly 7.9% of them singletons. The ends lost 1 base at V and 0 bases at J; junction bases unmatched: 9. The CDR3 sequence is 16 residues long. Germline values: CDR1 EGSTGY, CDR2 YDSYTSSV. PBMCs from patients and controls supplied the genomic DNA for sequencing. On this clone: Antigen unknown.

The sequenced sample was blood. The source of this sequence is a human donor in good health. The rearrangement uses TRGV4 and TRGJ1 or TRGJ2. TCRdb supplies no J gene; here it was assigned by aligning the nucleotide sequence to germline. The CDR3 region is CATWDGLTLNYYKKLF. As DNA, the CDR3 is TGTGCCACCTGGGATGGCCTTACTCTGAATTATTATAAGAAACTCTTT.